This TCR beta chain appears in the sequencing data of a study of blood T cell repertoires in COVID-19. Using immunoSEQ multiplex PCR, the repertoire was profiled, and TCRdb retains in-frame clones only, with some absent. The repertoire holds over 450,000 clones, roughly nine tenths seen once, with roughly 7.4% in the top ten. CDR3 length: 17 residues. CDR1 and CDR2 (germline): KGHSY, FQNENV. V lost 0 bases, J lost 1 base, and 14 bases lay in between. The clonotype was recovered from a woman in her forties or fifties with COVID-19, enrolled during active disease. The chain recombines TRBV16 with TRBJ2-3, with a weak D call TRBD2 (5 bases). The sequenced sample was peripheral blood. CDR3 DNA: TGTGCCAGCAGCCAATCGAGTCTCGGGATGGGCACAGATACGCAGTATTTT. This translates into CASSQSSLGMGTDTQYF. Complete variable domain (other parts from reference TRBV16 and TRBJ2-3): GEEVAQTPKHLVRGEGQKAKLYCAPIKGHSYVFWYQQVLKNEFKFLISFQNENVFDETGMPKERFSAKCLPNSPCSLEIQATKLEDSAVYFCASSQSSLGMGTDTQYFGPGTRLTVL.